The 29 T cell receptor beta chains presented below share a single source sample, sequenced in a study of blood T cell repertoires in COVID-19. Sequenced by immunoSEQ multiplex PCR; TCRdb stores in-frame clones only, minus some. Of about 240,000 clones listed, about 88% are singletons. Source material: peripheral blood. These receptors originate from a woman aged 50 to 60 with COVID-19, enrolled during active disease.

The rearrangement joins TRBV27 to TRBJ2-3; possibly TRBD1 for D (5 bases). Germline CDR1 is MNHEY and CDR2 is SMNVEV (reference sequence). The CDR3 is 13 residues long. Trimming took 6 bases from V and 1 from J, leaving 8 bases between them. The CDR3 loop is CASRKQGTDTQYF. In nucleotides, the CDR3 is TGTGCCAGCAGGAAACAGGGCACAGATACGCAGTATTTT.

The chain couples TRBV29-1 to TRBJ1-2; weak D call: TRBD1 (5 bases). The germline V gene has CDR1 SQVTM and CDR2 ANQGSEA. The CDR3 covers 13 residues. V was trimmed by 6 bases and J by 4 bases, leaving 15 bases between them. CDR3 nucleotide sequence: TGCAGCGTCCCCGCGGCGGGGCCCTATGGCTACACCTTC. This encodes CSVPAAGPYGYTF.

This sequence joins TRBV15 and TRBJ2-1; 11 bases line up with TRBD1. Germline loops: CDR1 LNHNV, CDR2 YYDKDF (reference sequence). This CDR3 is 14 amino acids long. Trimming took 9 bases from V and 5 from J; bases not matched to a gene: 6. CDR3 DNA: TGTGCCACTGGACAGGGGGCCTGGGACAATGAGCAGTTCTTC. Protein product: CATGQGAWDNEQFF. The entire variable domain, with the rest obtained from reference TRBV15 and TRBJ2-1, is as follows: DAMVIQNPRYQVTQFGKPVTLSCSQTLNHNVMYWYQQKSSQAPKLLFHYYDKDFNNEADTPDNFQSRRPNTSFCFLDIRSPGLGDTAMYLCATGQGAWDNEQFFGPGTRLTVL.

This chain connects TRBV20-1 to TRBJ2-3; D gene unclear. CDR3 length equals 11 residues. Germline CDR1 is DFQATT and CDR2 is SNEGSKA (reference sequence). Trimming cost V 8 bases and J 2 bases, with 8 bases left between them. The CDR3 protein is CSFTFTDTQYF. In DNA form, the CDR3 reads TGCAGTTTTACTTTCACAGATACGCAGTATTTT.

The J gene is TRBJ1-2, the V gene TRBV5-1, with a tentative D call TRBD1 (6 bases). The germline V gene encodes CDR1 SGHRS and CDR2 YFSETQ. The CDR3 has 15 residues. The ends were cut back, 1 base at V and 4 bases at J, with 14 bases in the middle. The chain's CDR3 is CASSLSDRPLYGYTF. The CDR3 DNA reads as TGCGCCAGCAGCTTGAGCGACAGGCCCCTCTATGGCTACACCTTC.

This rearrangement joins TRBV2 to TRBJ1-3, with D uncertain. Trimming shortened V by 5 bases and J by 2 bases, and 7 bases separated the two germline ends. Per the germline V gene, CDR1 is SNHLY and CDR2 is FYNNEI. The CDR3 runs 13 residues. This chain's CDR3 is CASSWTPGNTIYF. The CDR3 DNA reads as TGTGCCAGCAGTTGGACTCCTGGAAACACCATATATTTT.

The CDR3 region has the DNA TGCGCCAGCAGCTTGTATGCAGGGATTAATGAAAAACTGTTTTTT. Its protein is CASSLYAGINEKLFF. The chain is built from TRBV5-1 and TRBJ1-4; D may be TRBD1 (5 bases). Trimming took off 1 base at V and 4 bases at J, with 11 bases between the two ends. Per the germline V gene, CDR1 is SGHRS and CDR2 is YFSETQ. The CDR3 extends over 15 amino acids. The full variable domain, its missing parts supplied by reference TRBV5-1 and TRBJ1-4, is KAGVTQTPRYLIKTRGQQVTLSCSPISGHRSVSWYQQTPGQGLQFLFEYFSETQRNKGNFPGRFSGRQFSNSRSEMNVSTLELGDSALYLCASSLYAGINEKLFFGSGTQLSVL.

The rearrangement links TRBV11-2 to TRBJ2-2, with D possibly TRBD2 on 5 matching bases. In germline, CDR1 is SGHAT, CDR2 FQNNGV. The CDR3 totals 15 residues. Trimming cost V 4 bases and J 4 bases, with 13 bases left between them. The CDR3 loop is CASSWRRGGTGELFF. The DNA of the CDR3 is TGTGCCAGCAGCTGGAGGCGAGGCGGCACCGGGGAGCTGTTTTTT.

V gene TRBV9 combines with J gene TRBJ1-4; 9 nucleotides line up with TRBD1. With V trimmed by 2 bases and J by 5 bases, 4 bases remained unmatched. Germline CDR1 and CDR2: SGDLS and YYNGEE. There are 15 residues in the CDR3. CDR3 bases: TGTGCCAGCAGCGTCCGACAGGGGGTAAATGAAAAACTGTTTTTT. Its translation: CASSVRQGVNEKLFF.

The chain employs TRBV5-1 and TRBJ1-2; 7 bases are shared with TRBD1. The CDR3 has 14 residues. With V trimmed by 2 bases and J by 5 bases, 6 bases remained unmatched. Germline V lookup: CDR1 SGHRS, CDR2 YFSETQ. In DNA, the CDR3 is TGCGCCAGCAGCTTTACAGGGGACAGATATGGCTACACCTTC. Residues: CASSFTGDRYGYTF.

The V gene is TRBV5-1, the J gene TRBJ2-3; a possible D gene is TRBD2 (5 bases). CDR3 length: 15 amino acids. Looked up from germline, CDR1 is SGHRS and CDR2 is YFSETQ. Trimming removed 7 bases from V and 10 bases from J, with 25 bases in between. CDR3 amino acids: CASARSFGESGAQYF. Written as DNA, the CDR3 is TGCGCCAGCGCCCGTAGCTTCGGGGAATCAGGTGCGCAGTATTTT.

J is TRBJ2-4 and V is TRBV24-1, with D maybe TRBD2 (6 bases). CDR3 length: 16 amino acids. The V gene lost 9 bases and the J gene lost 9 bases, with 26 bases spanning the gap. The V gene's germline CDR1 is KGHDR and CDR2 SFDVKD. CDR3: CATLLPGTRKDGIQYF. The CDR3 DNA follows: TGTGCCACCCTCCTCCCCGGGACTCGGAAGGACGGCATTCAGTACTTC.

This rearrangement joins TRBV3-1 (or the pseudogene TRBV3-2) to TRBJ2-1, with D perhaps TRBD1 (6 bases). The CDR3 runs to 15 residues. CDR1 and CDR2 from the germline V gene are LGHDT and YNNKEL (reference sequence). V was shortened by 4 bases and J by 6 bases, with 16 bases between the two germline ends. The CDR3 region has the DNA TGTGCCAGCAGCCCCTACAGGGTAAGGGGCAATGAGCAGTTCTTC. It codes for CASSPYRVRGNEQFF.

The chain carries TRBV12-3 or TRBV12-4 and TRBJ2-3; a weak D match, TRBD1 (6 bases). This CDR3 has 11 residues. V gave up 6 bases and J gave up 6 bases, with 7 bases separating them. CDR3 nucleotides: TGTGCCAGCAGACAGGGTGATACGCAGTATTTT. Translating it yields CASRQGDTQYF.

Concerning this clone itself: Other nucleotide sequences from this sample produce the same CDR3. This sequence joins TRBV6-5 and TRBJ1-1; tentative D call: TRBD1 (5 bases). Germline loops: CDR1 MNHEY, CDR2 SVGAGI. Trimming removed 8 bases at V and 2 bases at J, with 9 bases between. The CDR3 covers 12 residues. The CDR3 protein is CASRGTNTEAFF. For the CDR3, the DNA is TGTGCCAGCCGGGGGACCAACACTGAAGCTTTCTTT.

This chain links TRBV6-5 with TRBJ1-5; tentative D call: TRBD1 (5 bases). The CDR3 covers 13 residues. V shed 6 bases and J shed 5 bases, with 11 bases lying between them. Germline V lookup: CDR1 MNHEY, CDR2 SVGAGI. The CDR3 nucleotides are TGTGCCAGCAGCCAAGACAGAGATCAGCCCCAGCATTTT. Translation: CASSQDRDQPQHF.

The chain is built from TRBV12-3 or TRBV12-4 and TRBJ2-5, with unresolved D. V was pared by 3 bases and J by 4 bases, with 6 bases between. There are 12 residues in the CDR3. The CDR3: CASSFLLETQYF. CDR3 nucleotide sequence: TGTGCCAGCAGTTTCCTACTAGAGACCCAGTACTTC.

V gene TRBV2 combines with J gene TRBJ2-7, with 10 bases matching TRBD2. J was trimmed by 6 bases and V by 7 bases; bases with no gene match: 9. The CDR3 sequence is 14 residues long. Looked up from germline, CDR1 is SNHLY and CDR2 is FYNNEI. The CDR3 nucleotides read TGTGCCAGCACCCAACTAGCGGGGTTTGGCGAGCAGTACGTC. This encodes CASTQLAGFGEQYV.

This chain uses TRBV7-2 with TRBJ2-1, with TRBD2 as a possible D gene (5 bases). Germline CDR1 is SGHTA and CDR2 is FQGNSA. V was pared by 0 bases and J by 9 bases, with 12 bases between. There are 14 residues in the CDR3. The CDR3 region has the DNA TGTGCCAGCAGCTTAGCGAGGCTAGAGGGTGAGCAGTTCTTC. As protein: CASSLARLEGEQFF.

CDR3 protein: CATKRGANTEAFF. CDR3 nucleotides: TGTGCCACCAAGCGGGGAGCAAACACTGAAGCTTTCTTT. The gene calls are TRBV10-3 and TRBJ1-1; D is unclear. V lost 10 bases and J lost 2, with 14 bases in between. Germline CDR1 reads ENHRY; CDR2 reads SYGVKD. This CDR3 is 13 amino acids long.

This chain connects TRBV28 to TRBJ2-5; TRBD2 might be the D (5 bases). V lost 5 bases and J lost 2, with 15 bases in between. Germline loops: CDR1 MDHEN, CDR2 SYDVKM. The CDR3 has 15 amino acids. The CDR3 spells CASSPLRALQETQYF. The DNA for the CDR3 is TGTGCCAGCAGTCCTCTGAGGGCTCTACAAGAGACCCAGTACTTC.

The count of this clone is one. The chain joins TRBV7-9 to TRBJ1-2; possibly TRBD1 for D (5 bases). Trimming removed 8 bases from V and 2 bases from J, with 18 bases in between. From germline, CDR1 is SEHNR and CDR2 FQNEAQ (reference sequence). The CDR3 runs 15 residues. The CDR3 loop reads CASQPEGEGNYGYTF. The CDR3 nucleotides are TGTGCCAGCCAACCGGAGGGAGAGGGGAACTATGGCTACACCTTC.

The chain recombines TRBV5-4 with TRBJ1-1; 10 bases are shared with TRBD1. With 3 bases clipped from V and 4 bases from J, the junction kept 12 bases outside the gene matches. Germline CDR1 and CDR2: SGHNT and YYREEE (reference sequence). This CDR3 is 17 amino acids long. CDR3 loop: CASSSTKDRGRRTEAFF. The DNA for the CDR3 is TGTGCCAGCAGCTCAACAAAAGACAGGGGGCGCCGCACTGAAGCTTTCTTT.

This clone was observed a single time. The chain couples TRBV7-2 to TRBJ1-5, with 7 bases identical to TRBD1. This CDR3 contains 14 residues. The ends lost 5 bases at V and 1 base at J; junction bases unmatched: 2. Germline V gene lookup returns CDR1 SGHTA and CDR2 FQGNSA. The CDR3 here is CASSRTGSNQPQHF. DNA of the CDR3: TGTGCCAGCAGCCGGACAGGAAGCAATCAGCCCCAGCATTTT. Together with reference TRBV7-2 and TRBJ1-5, the CDR3 gives the full variable domain: GAGVSQSPSNKVTEKGKDVELRCDPISGHTALYWYRQSLGQGLEFLIYFQGNSAPDKSGLPSDRFSAERTGGSVSTLTIQRTQQEDSAVYLCASSRTGSNQPQHFGDGTRLSIL.

The genes are TRBV27 and TRBJ2-2, with D perhaps TRBD1 (7 bases). Trimming cost V 5 bases and J 7 bases, with 14 bases left between them. CDR3 length: 14 residues. Germline assignment: CDR1 MNHEY and CDR2 SMNVEV (reference sequence). The chain's CDR3 is CASSPPGGFGELFF. In DNA form, the CDR3 reads TGTGCCAGCAGTCCTCCAGGGGGGTTCGGGGAGCTGTTTTTT.

The rearrangement links TRBV2 to TRBJ2-5; maybe TRBD2 (7 bases). The CDR3 is made up of 15 amino acids. V gave up 2 bases and J gave up 5 bases, with 15 bases separating them. Germline V gene sequence: CDR1 SNHLY, CDR2 FYNNEI. CDR3 amino acids: CASSEWAGAGETQYF. CDR3 coding DNA: TGTGCCAGCAGTGAATGGGCGGGGGCCGGGGAGACCCAGTACTTC.

The chain combines TRBV11-3 with TRBJ2-3; D is unclear. CDR3 length: 16 residues. In germline, CDR1 is SGHNT, CDR2 YENEEA. The V gene lost 4 bases and the J gene lost 0 bases, with 14 bases spanning the gap. In nucleotides, the CDR3 is TGTGCCAGCAGCTACGAGAGTGGTCTAAGCACAGATACGCAGTATTTT. Its translation: CASSYESGLSTDTQYF.

V is TRBV5-1 and J is TRBJ1-2; D not resolved. Germline CDR1 reads SGHRS; CDR2 reads YFSETQ. Trimming took 2 bases from V and 1 from J, leaving 9 bases between them. The CDR3 spans 14 residues. The CDR3 here is CASSLGGLNYGYTF. DNA for the CDR3: TGCGCCAGCAGCTTAGGCGGACTTAACTATGGCTACACCTTC.

This clone was recorded only once. The V gene is TRBV5-4, the J gene TRBJ1-2; D remains ambiguous. Per the germline V gene, CDR1 is SGHNT and CDR2 is YYREEE (reference sequence). CDR3 length equals 15 residues. Trimming left V 2 bases short and J 4 bases short, with 15 bases between. The CDR3 loop reads CASSFAQQRSYGYTF. The CDR3 nucleotides read TGTGCCAGCAGCTTTGCCCAACAGAGAAGCTATGGCTACACCTTC.